This T cell receptor (beta chain) was sequenced for a study of breast tumors, draining lymph nodes, adjacent tissues. The study, taken as a whole, reports: Tumor TCR diversity was below lymph nodes but above nontumor tissue. That most tumor T cells come from lymph nodes remained unproven. Luminal-like breast cancer showed significantly higher tumor–nontumor repertoire similarity than basal-like. Findings are consistent with lymph node origin and intratumoral expansion of most tumor T cells.

Looked up from germline, CDR1 is SGHDN and CDR2 is FVKESK. CDR3 length: 16 residues. V lost 1 base to trimming and J lost 0 bases, with 10 bases between them. This clonotype has a count of ten or more. The antigen is unknown. A single record per CDR3 protein comes from TCRdb applying MiXCR to the multiplex PCR reads. The sample yields around 250,000 distinct CDR3 sequences, 30% to 35% seen once. Axillary draining lymph nodes of breast cancer patients supplied the node samples. The TCR originated in a female donor with breast cancer. Some clones in this sample may be carry-over from other donors' samples. J is TRBJ1-3 and V is TRBV14, with D uncertain. Specimen: axillary lymph node tissue. The CDR3 protein is CASSQVSSFSGNTIYF. The CDR3 DNA is TGTGCCAGCAGCCAAGTTTCCAGTTTCTCTGGAAACACCATATATTTT.